Listed below are T cell receptor beta chains from one sample, sequenced in a study of shared clonotypes between healthy human individuals. Only in-frame clones appear in the TCRdb table, and some are missing; sequencing was by immunoSEQ multiplex PCR. This table has about 2.2 million clones, roughly 95% appearing once. Sequencing was carried out using naive CD8+ T cells from PBMCs. Every receptor here comes from a young man in good health. Some clones in this sample may be carry-over from other donors' samples. CDR3s include the opening cysteine and the closing phenylalanine or tryptophan. The order of the fields is CDR3 protein, CDR3 DNA, J gene, V gene, D gene, clone size. D genes are given only for firm matches. Where a row states a size, it is once, few, many or the class of an expanded clone; other rows omit it.

cdr3_aa: CASSVGTTPTDTQYF; cdr3_nt: TGTGCCAGCAGCGTAGGGACTACCCCAACAGATACGCAGTATTTT; j_call: TRBJ2-3; v_call: TRBV9; d_call: NA; clone_size: NA
cdr3_aa: CASARGTGELFF; cdr3_nt: TGTGCCAGCGCCAGGGGCACCGGGGAGCTGTTTTTT; j_call: TRBJ2-2; v_call: TRBV21-1; d_call: NA; clone_size: once
cdr3_aa: CASSLEAQREAWNEQFF; cdr3_nt: TGTGCCAGCAGCTTAGAGGCTCAGCGGGAGGCTTGGAATGAGCAGTTCTTC; j_call: TRBJ2-1; v_call: TRBV7-6; d_call: TRBD2; clone_size: NA
cdr3_aa: CASSDPFGGGPDNEQFF; cdr3_nt: TGTGCCAGCAGCGACCCCTTTGGGGGAGGGCCGGACAATGAGCAGTTCTTC; j_call: TRBJ2-1; v_call: TRBV7-8; d_call: TRBD2; clone_size: NA
cdr3_aa: CASRVSPNTGELFF; cdr3_nt: TGTGCCAGCAGGGTGAGCCCGAACACCGGGGAGCTGTTTTTT; j_call: TRBJ2-2; v_call: TRBV27; d_call: NA; clone_size: NA
cdr3_aa: CASSLARPSTDTQYF; cdr3_nt: TGTGCCAGCAGCTTAGCGCGACCCAGCACAGATACGCAGTATTTT; j_call: TRBJ2-3; v_call: TRBV7-9; d_call: NA; clone_size: NA
cdr3_aa: CASSQETATGNTGELFF; cdr3_nt: TGTGCCAGCAGCCAAGAGACAGCTACTGGGAACACCGGGGAGCTGTTTTTT; j_call: TRBJ2-2; v_call: TRBV14; d_call: NA; clone_size: NA
cdr3_aa: CASTPIGRGNTGELFF; cdr3_nt: TGTGCCAGCACGCCCATTGGGCGAGGGAACACCGGGGAGCTGTTTTTT; j_call: TRBJ2-2; v_call: TRBV7-8; d_call: NA; clone_size: NA
cdr3_aa: CASSEGAPGGYTF; cdr3_nt: TGTGCCAGCAGTGAGGGGGCCCCCGGTGGCTACACCTTC; j_call: TRBJ1-2; v_call: TRBV27; d_call: TRBD1; clone_size: NA
cdr3_aa: CASSESVRDRSEKLFF; cdr3_nt: TGTGCCAGCAGTGAAAGTGTCCGGGACAGATCTGAAAAACTGTTTTTT; j_call: TRBJ1-4; v_call: TRBV6-1; d_call: TRBD1; clone_size: once
cdr3_aa: CASGDRVNTEAFF; cdr3_nt: TGCGCCAGCGGGGACAGAGTGAACACTGAAGCTTTCTTT; j_call: TRBJ1-1; v_call: TRBV5-1; d_call: TRBD1; clone_size: NA
cdr3_aa: CSTRGGFGYTF; cdr3_nt: TGCAGCACCCGGGGGGGGTTTGGCTACACCTTC; j_call: TRBJ1-2; v_call: TRBV29-1; d_call: NA; clone_size: NA
cdr3_aa: CASSSRQGSVSYEQYF; cdr3_nt: TGCGCCAGCAGCTCCCGACAGGGATCGGTCTCCTACGAGCAGTACTTC; j_call: TRBJ2-7; v_call: TRBV5-1; d_call: TRBD1; clone_size: NA
cdr3_aa: CASSYSGGTDTQYF; cdr3_nt: TGTGCCAGCAGTTACTCGGGCGGCACAGATACGCAGTATTTT; j_call: TRBJ2-3; v_call: TRBV6-5; d_call: NA; clone_size: NA
cdr3_aa: CASSSHRDSRETQYF; cdr3_nt: TGCGCCAGCAGCAGCCACCGGGACTCAAGAGAGACCCAGTACTTC; j_call: TRBJ2-5; v_call: TRBV5-1; d_call: NA; clone_size: NA
cdr3_aa: CASSPVTSGSGNEQFF; cdr3_nt: TGTGCCAGCAGCCCGGTGACTAGCGGGTCCGGCAATGAGCAGTTCTTC; j_call: TRBJ2-1; v_call: TRBV27; d_call: TRBD2; clone_size: NA
cdr3_aa: CASSPPDRDYEQYF; cdr3_nt: TGTGCCAGCAGTCCGCCGGACAGGGACTACGAGCAGTACTTC; j_call: TRBJ2-7; v_call: TRBV28; d_call: TRBD1; clone_size: NA
cdr3_aa: CASTGQGVYGYTF; cdr3_nt: TGTGCCAGCACGGGGCAGGGGGTCTATGGCTACACCTTC; j_call: TRBJ1-2; v_call: TRBV27; d_call: TRBD1; clone_size: once
cdr3_aa: CASSPLSGGPDTQYF; cdr3_nt: TGTGCCAGCAGTCCCCTATCGGGAGGGCCTGATACGCAGTATTTT; j_call: TRBJ2-3; v_call: TRBV6-5; d_call: TRBD2; clone_size: NA
cdr3_aa: CASSPTKGSTEKLFF; cdr3_nt: TGTGCCAGCAGTCCGACGAAGGGGTCGACTGAAAAACTGTTTTTT; j_call: TRBJ1-4; v_call: TRBV28; d_call: NA; clone_size: NA
cdr3_aa: CASGNGTRTGELFF; cdr3_nt: TGTGCCAGCGGGAACGGGACTAGGACCGGGGAGCTGTTTTTT; j_call: TRBJ2-2; v_call: TRBV27; d_call: TRBD2; clone_size: NA
cdr3_aa: CASSLYFEDTQYF; cdr3_nt: TGTGCCAGCAGCTTGTATTTCGAAGATACGCAGTATTTT; j_call: TRBJ2-3; v_call: TRBV5-4; d_call: NA; clone_size: NA
cdr3_aa: CASSAELLGTVQTPNYGYTF; cdr3_nt: TGTGCCAGCAGCGCAGAATTACTGGGGACAGTCCAAACACCTAACTATGGCTACACCTTC; j_call: TRBJ1-2; v_call: TRBV9; d_call: TRBD1; clone_size: NA
cdr3_aa: CASKIEYGGETNYNEKLFF; cdr3_nt: TGTGCCAGCAAGATTGAATACGGTGGGGAGACAAATTATAATGAAAAACTGTTTTTT; j_call: TRBJ1-4; v_call: TRBV2; d_call: NA; clone_size: NA
cdr3_aa: CASSVWVGEYNEQFF; cdr3_nt: TGTGCCAGCAGCGTATGGGTGGGAGAGTACAATGAGCAGTTCTTC; j_call: TRBJ2-1; v_call: TRBV9; d_call: NA; clone_size: once
cdr3_aa: CASSVVRSGELFF; cdr3_nt: TGTGCCAGCAGCGTAGTTCGTTCCGGGGAGCTGTTTTTT; j_call: TRBJ2-2; v_call: TRBV9; d_call: NA; clone_size: NA
cdr3_aa: CATLGPLALDEQFF; cdr3_nt: TGTGCCACCCTGGGGCCACTAGCGCTCGATGAGCAGTTCTTC; j_call: TRBJ2-1; v_call: TRBV7-9; d_call: TRBD2; clone_size: NA
cdr3_aa: CASSPGTGSYEQYF; cdr3_nt: TGTGCCAGCTCACCAGGGACAGGTTCCTACGAGCAGTACTTC; j_call: TRBJ2-7; v_call: TRBV18; d_call: TRBD1; clone_size: NA
cdr3_aa: CASSLAGVLYNEQFF; cdr3_nt: TGTGCCAGCAGTCTAGCGGGAGTCCTCTACAATGAGCAGTTCTTC; j_call: TRBJ2-1; v_call: TRBV5-6; d_call: TRBD2; clone_size: NA
cdr3_aa: CASSLSGEGGGTQYF; cdr3_nt: TGTGCCAGCAGTTTGAGCGGGGAGGGGGGCGGTACGCAGTATTTT; j_call: TRBJ2-3; v_call: TRBV27; d_call: NA; clone_size: once
cdr3_aa: CASSYSGQGEETQYF; cdr3_nt: TGTGCCAGCAGTTATTCGGGACAGGGCGAAGAGACCCAGTACTTC; j_call: TRBJ2-5; v_call: TRBV6-5; d_call: TRBD1; clone_size: NA
cdr3_aa: CASSSPTSGRDFQNIQYF; cdr3_nt: TGTGCCAGCAGCTCACCGACTAGCGGGAGGGATTTCCAAAACATTCAGTACTTC; j_call: TRBJ2-4; v_call: TRBV11-2; d_call: TRBD2; clone_size: NA
cdr3_aa: CASSFNRGSGNTIYF; cdr3_nt: TGTGCCAGCAGCTTTAACAGGGGCTCTGGAAACACCATATATTTT; j_call: TRBJ1-3; v_call: TRBV7-2; d_call: TRBD1; clone_size: NA
cdr3_aa: CASTIPGGQIFYEQYF; cdr3_nt: TGTGCCAGCACCATCCCCGGGGGACAGATCTTCTACGAGCAGTACTTC; j_call: TRBJ2-7; v_call: TRBV28; d_call: NA; clone_size: NA
cdr3_aa: CASSLGYWGEAFF; cdr3_nt: TGTGCCAGCAGCTTGGGGTATTGGGGGGAAGCTTTCTTT; j_call: TRBJ1-1; v_call: TRBV5-4; d_call: NA; clone_size: NA
cdr3_aa: CASSVIGGDPEAFF; cdr3_nt: TGTGCCAGCAGCGTAATCGGAGGGGACCCTGAAGCTTTCTTT; j_call: TRBJ1-1; v_call: TRBV9; d_call: NA; clone_size: NA
cdr3_aa: CASSPDRDATTYEQYF; cdr3_nt: TGTGCCAGCAGCCCAGACCGAGACGCCACTACCTACGAGCAGTACTTC; j_call: TRBJ2-7; v_call: TRBV9; d_call: NA; clone_size: NA
cdr3_aa: CARGPGTTDTQYF; cdr3_nt: TGTGCCAGAGGCCCGGGGACCACAGATACGCAGTATTTT; j_call: TRBJ2-3; v_call: TRBV6-1; d_call: NA; clone_size: NA
cdr3_aa: CASSSTSETEETQYF; cdr3_nt: TGTGCCAGCAGCTCCACTAGCGAGACAGAAGAGACCCAGTACTTC; j_call: TRBJ2-5; v_call: TRBV5-4; d_call: TRBD2; clone_size: NA
cdr3_aa: CASSSGTGGGEKLFF; cdr3_nt: TGTGCCAGCAGCTCGGGGACAGGGGGCGGGGAAAAACTGTTTTTT; j_call: TRBJ1-4; v_call: TRBV7-8; d_call: TRBD1; clone_size: NA
cdr3_aa: CASSPLNTEAFF; cdr3_nt: TGTGCCAGCAGCCCCCTGAACACTGAAGCTTTCTTT; j_call: TRBJ1-1; v_call: TRBV7-9; d_call: NA; clone_size: once
cdr3_aa: CASSLASQGGYEQFF; cdr3_nt: TGTGCCAGCAGCTTAGCGAGTCAGGGAGGGTATGAGCAGTTCTTC; j_call: TRBJ2-1; v_call: TRBV7-8; d_call: TRBD2; clone_size: NA
cdr3_aa: CASSLAGGAYEQYF; cdr3_nt: TGTGCCAGCAGTCTAGCGGGAGGGGCCTACGAGCAGTACTTC; j_call: TRBJ2-7; v_call: TRBV6-5; d_call: TRBD2; clone_size: NA
cdr3_aa: CASSLAGSFHGYTF; cdr3_nt: TGTGCCAGCAGCTTAGCCGGATCGTTCCACGGCTACACCTTC; j_call: TRBJ1-2; v_call: TRBV7-9; d_call: NA; clone_size: NA
cdr3_aa: CASRPRGNTGELFF; cdr3_nt: TGTGCCAGCAGGCCTAGGGGGAACACCGGGGAGCTGTTTTTT; j_call: TRBJ2-2; v_call: TRBV5-8; d_call: NA; clone_size: NA